Described below is a single T cell receptor (beta chain) sequence and its context. This clonotype showed up many times. The specificity of this receptor is unknown. Within one base of it there is no much larger clone, and no base qualities were kept. From the cysteine through the phenylalanine, the CDR3 covers 15 amino acids. The entry retains the CDR3 DNA only, 45 bases that are in frame from base 1. At the junction V is shortened by 3 bases and J by 4 bases, with 13 bases in between. This entry comes from a study of spatial heterogeneity in lung cancer (dated by TCRdb to about 2019). For context, the study as a whole: Beta-chain transcripts were consistently detected in greater numbers than alpha-chain transcripts, which likely reflects a higher abundance of beta-chain transcripts. In tumor regions, TCR transcript counts showed a strong correlation with a T cell transcriptional module score derived from matched bulk RNA-seq. Both alpha and beta chains were TCR-sequenced in 200 to 250 tumor regions, approximately 67 matched nontumor lung samples and 55 to 60 PBMC samples obtained at surgery. In the raw uncorrected reads, each unique combination of TCR and UMI appeared more than ten times on average. In non-small cell lung cancer, the study made a quantitative comparison of TCR alpha and beta repertoires among multiple tumor regions, matched nontumor lung and blood. TCR repertoire features were related to nonsynonymous mutation counts determined by whole-exome sequencing of tumor tissue.

The library was produced with 5' RACE. TCRdb names NextSeq 500 as the instrument used. In the TCR library protocol, a unique molecular identifier was attached to each TCR cDNA molecule so that PCR and sequencing errors could be corrected. Under the source paper's analysis protocol: TCR identification, UMI-based error correction and CDR3 extraction were performed with Decombinator tools. TCRs above a frequency of 2 per 1,000, corresponding to the top 1% of the tumor frequency distribution, were defined as expanded. Expanded tumor TCRs were classed as regional if statistically deemed absent (corrected P<0.05) from at least one tumor region, otherwise ubiquitous. Renyi diversity was calculated using the R vegan package after each repertoire was subsampled 100 times to 5,000 TCRs. CDR3 similarity networks were built from amino acid triplet string-kernel similarity, with CDR3s being connected when pairwise similarity was above 0.82. Using fastp trimming at Q25 and MiXCR clonotype assembly, TCRdb reanalyzed the public sequencing data and kept in-frame beta chains. Rows matching on CDR3 protein sequence are summarized as one entry with the most common DNA and genes. These V and J calls derive from TCRdb rather than the authors' analysis. The sample yields approximately 94,000 distinct CDR3 sequences; approximately 4% were counted once. Of the sample, 21% is held by the ten largest clones.

Results the study describes overall, beyond this receptor: Additional single-cell paired TCR alpha and beta sequencing was considered necessary to confirm, at a functional level, the hypothesis that regional TCRs recognize regional mutations. The number of expanded intratumoral alpha and beta TCRs correlated with the tumor nonsynonymous mutation count. Counts of ubiquitous and regional expanded TCRs correlated with counts of ubiquitous and regional nonsynonymous mutations, respectively. Estimated TCR-seq coverage of tumor T cells was only around 7% for alpha chains and 13% for beta chains.

This specimen's time point label, per the study, means: sample taken at primary tumor resection. Samples were obtained from approximately 72 patients with early-stage, untreated non-small cell lung cancer from the lung TRACERx cohort. Without any cell sorting, TCR sequencing was performed on whole RNA extracted either from tumor and nontumor lung tissue or from cryopreserved PBMC samples. Only patients with enough RNA available from two or more tumor regions were chosen for TCR sequencing. Before being selected, tumor and adjacent nontumor lung specimens were reviewed by a lung pathologist. The sequenced sample was lung tumor tissue, obtained at surgery. The TCR comes from a male donor with early-stage non-small cell lung cancer. In this chain, TRBV12-3 or TRBV12-4 is recombined with TRBJ2-1; D gene: possibly TRBD2, on 6 matching bases. The nucleotides read TGTGCCAGCAGTTTGAGACTAGGCCCTTACAATGAGCAGTTCTTC. The encoded protein is CASSLRLGPYNEQFF.